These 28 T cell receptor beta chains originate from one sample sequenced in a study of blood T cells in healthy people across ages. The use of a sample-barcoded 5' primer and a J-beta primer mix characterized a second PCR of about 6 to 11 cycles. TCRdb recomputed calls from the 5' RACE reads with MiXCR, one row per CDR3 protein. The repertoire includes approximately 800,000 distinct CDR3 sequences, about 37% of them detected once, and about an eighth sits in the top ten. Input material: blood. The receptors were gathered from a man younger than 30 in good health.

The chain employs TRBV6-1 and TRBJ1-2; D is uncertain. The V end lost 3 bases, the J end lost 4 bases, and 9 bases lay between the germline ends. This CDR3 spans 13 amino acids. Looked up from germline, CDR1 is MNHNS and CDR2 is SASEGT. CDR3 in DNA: TGTGCCAGCAGTGAGACACGTTTCTATGGCTACACCTTC. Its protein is CASSETRFYGYTF.

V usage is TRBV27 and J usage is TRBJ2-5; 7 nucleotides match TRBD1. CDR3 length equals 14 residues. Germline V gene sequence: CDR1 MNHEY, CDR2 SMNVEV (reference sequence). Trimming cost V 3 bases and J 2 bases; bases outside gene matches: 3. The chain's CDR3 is CASSFRGPQETQYF. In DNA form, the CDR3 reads TGTGCCAGCAGTTTTAGGGGGCCTCAAGAGACCCAGTACTTC.

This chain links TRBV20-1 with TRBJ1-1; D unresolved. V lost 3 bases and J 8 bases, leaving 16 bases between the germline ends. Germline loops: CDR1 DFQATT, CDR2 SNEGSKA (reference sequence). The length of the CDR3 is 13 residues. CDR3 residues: CSASLVPGPEAFF. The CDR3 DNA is TGCAGTGCTAGTCTAGTTCCGGGCCCCGAAGCTTTCTTT.

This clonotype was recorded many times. As DNA, the CDR3 is TGTGCCTGCCGTGGGGGGAATGAGCAGTTCTTC. Its protein product is CACRGGNEQFF. This chain links TRBV12-3 or TRBV12-4 with TRBJ2-1; D is perhaps TRBD2 (6 bases). The CDR3 consists of 11 residues. The V and J ends lost 11 bases and 7 bases respectively, with 12 bases between them.

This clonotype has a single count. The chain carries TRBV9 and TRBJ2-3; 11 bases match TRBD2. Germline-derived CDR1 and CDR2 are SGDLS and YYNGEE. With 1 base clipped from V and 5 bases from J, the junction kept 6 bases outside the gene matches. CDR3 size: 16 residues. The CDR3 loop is CASSVIAGGRGDTQYF. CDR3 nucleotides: TGTGCCAGCAGCGTAATAGCGGGGGGGCGTGGAGATACGCAGTATTTT.

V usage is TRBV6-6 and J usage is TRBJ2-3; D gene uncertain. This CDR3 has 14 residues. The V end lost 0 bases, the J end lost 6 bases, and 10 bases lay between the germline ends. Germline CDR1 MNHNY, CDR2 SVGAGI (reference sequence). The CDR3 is CASSYSDIDDTQYF. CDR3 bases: TGTGCCAGCAGTTACTCCGACATAGATGATACGCAGTATTTT.

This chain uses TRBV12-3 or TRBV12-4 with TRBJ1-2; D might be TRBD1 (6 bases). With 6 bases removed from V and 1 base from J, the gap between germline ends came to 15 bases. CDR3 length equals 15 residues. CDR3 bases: TGTGCCAGCAGCCTACCTGGACAGCATAACTATGGCTACACCTTC. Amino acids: CASSLPGQHNYGYTF.

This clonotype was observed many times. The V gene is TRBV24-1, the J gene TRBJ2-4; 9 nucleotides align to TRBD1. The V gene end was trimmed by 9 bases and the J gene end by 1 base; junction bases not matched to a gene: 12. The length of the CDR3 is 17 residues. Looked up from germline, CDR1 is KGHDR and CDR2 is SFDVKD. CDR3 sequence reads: CATHRDRDLWAKNIQYF. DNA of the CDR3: TGTGCCACCCACCGGGACAGGGACCTCTGGGCCAAAAACATTCAGTACTTC.

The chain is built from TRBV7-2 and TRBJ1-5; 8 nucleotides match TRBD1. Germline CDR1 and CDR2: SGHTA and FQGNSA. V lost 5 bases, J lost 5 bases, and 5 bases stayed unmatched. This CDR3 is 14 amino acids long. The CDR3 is CASSGAGGYQPQHF. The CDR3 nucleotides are TGTGCCAGCAGCGGGGCAGGGGGCTATCAGCCCCAGCATTTT. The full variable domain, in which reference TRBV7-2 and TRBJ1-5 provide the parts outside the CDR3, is GAGVSQSPSNKVTEKGKDVELRCDPISGHTALYWYRQSLGQGLEFLIYFQGNSAPDKSGLPSDRFSAERTGGSVSTLTIQRTQQEDSAVYLCASSGAGGYQPQHFGDGTRLSIL.

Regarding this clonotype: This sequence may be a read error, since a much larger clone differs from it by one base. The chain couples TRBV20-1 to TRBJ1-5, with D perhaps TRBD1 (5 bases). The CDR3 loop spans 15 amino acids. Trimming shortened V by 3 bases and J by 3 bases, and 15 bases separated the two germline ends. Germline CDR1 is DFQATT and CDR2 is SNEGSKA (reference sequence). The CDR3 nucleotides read TGCAGTGCTAGCAGAGAAGGGACCTACAATCAGCCCCAGCATTTT. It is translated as CSASREGTYNQPQHF.

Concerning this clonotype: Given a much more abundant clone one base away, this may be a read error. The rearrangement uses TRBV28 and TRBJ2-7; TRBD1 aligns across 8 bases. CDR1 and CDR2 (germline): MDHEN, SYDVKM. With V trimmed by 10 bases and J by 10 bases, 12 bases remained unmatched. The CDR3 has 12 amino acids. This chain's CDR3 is CANSFRQGIQYF. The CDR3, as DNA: TGTGCCAACAGCTTCCGACAGGGGATCCAGTACTTC.

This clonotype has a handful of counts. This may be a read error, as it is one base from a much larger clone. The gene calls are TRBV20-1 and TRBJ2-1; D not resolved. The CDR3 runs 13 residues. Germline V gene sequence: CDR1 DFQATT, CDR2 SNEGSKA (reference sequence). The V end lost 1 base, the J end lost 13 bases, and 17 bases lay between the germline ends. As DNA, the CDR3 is TGCAGTGCTAGAGTTCCCAGCGCGGAGACCCAGTTCTTC. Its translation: CSARVPSAETQFF.

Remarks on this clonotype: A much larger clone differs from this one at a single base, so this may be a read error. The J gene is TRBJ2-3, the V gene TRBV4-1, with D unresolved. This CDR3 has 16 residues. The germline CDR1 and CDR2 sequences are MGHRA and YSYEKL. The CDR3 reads CASSQGALVGTDTRYF. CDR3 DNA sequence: TGCGCCAGCAGCCAAGGGGCCCTAGTCGGCACAGATACGCGGTATTTT.

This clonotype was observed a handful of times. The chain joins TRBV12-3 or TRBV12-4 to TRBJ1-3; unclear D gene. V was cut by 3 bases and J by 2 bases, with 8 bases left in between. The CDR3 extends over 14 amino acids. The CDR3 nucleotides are TGTGCCAGCAGTTTGCCCGGGACTGGAAACACCATATATTTT. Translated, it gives CASSLPGTGNTIYF.

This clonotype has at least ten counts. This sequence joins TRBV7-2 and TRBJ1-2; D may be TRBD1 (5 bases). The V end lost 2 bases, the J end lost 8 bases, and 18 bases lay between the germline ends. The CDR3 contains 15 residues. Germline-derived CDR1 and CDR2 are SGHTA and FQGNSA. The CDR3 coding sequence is TGTGCCAGCAGCTTACCGGGACGAGGTGCGCCGGGCTACACCTTC. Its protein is CASSLPGRGAPGYTF.

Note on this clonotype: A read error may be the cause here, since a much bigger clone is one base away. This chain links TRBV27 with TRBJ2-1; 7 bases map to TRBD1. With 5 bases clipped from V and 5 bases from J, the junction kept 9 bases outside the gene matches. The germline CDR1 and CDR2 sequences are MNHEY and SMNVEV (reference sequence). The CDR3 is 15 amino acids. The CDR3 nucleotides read TGTGCCAGCAGTCGTGATGGGGACAGAGACAATGAGCAGTTCTTC. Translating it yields CASSRDGDRDNEQFF.

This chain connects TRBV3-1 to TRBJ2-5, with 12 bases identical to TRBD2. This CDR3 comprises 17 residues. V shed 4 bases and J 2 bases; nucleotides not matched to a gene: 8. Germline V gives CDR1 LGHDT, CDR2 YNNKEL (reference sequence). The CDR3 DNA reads TGTGCCAGCAGCCGGCCGACTAGCGGGGGCCCTCAAGAGACCCAGTACTTC. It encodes CASSRPTSGGPQETQYF.

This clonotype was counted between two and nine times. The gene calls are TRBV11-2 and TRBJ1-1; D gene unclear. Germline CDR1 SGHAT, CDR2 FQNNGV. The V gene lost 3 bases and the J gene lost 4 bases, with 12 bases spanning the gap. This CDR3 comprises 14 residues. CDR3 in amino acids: CASSFSYGSTEAFF. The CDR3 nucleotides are TGTGCCAGCAGCTTTTCCTATGGCAGCACTGAAGCTTTCTTT.

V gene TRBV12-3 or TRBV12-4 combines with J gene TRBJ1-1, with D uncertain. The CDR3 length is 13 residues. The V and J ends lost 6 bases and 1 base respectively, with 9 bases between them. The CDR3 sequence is CASRGRRNTEAFF. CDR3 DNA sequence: TGTGCCAGCAGGGGCAGAAGGAACACTGAAGCTTTCTTT.

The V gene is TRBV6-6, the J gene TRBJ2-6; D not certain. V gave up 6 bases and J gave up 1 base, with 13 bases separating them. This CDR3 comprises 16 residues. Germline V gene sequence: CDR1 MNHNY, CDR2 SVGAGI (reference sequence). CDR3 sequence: CASRFTDGSGANVLTF. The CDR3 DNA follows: TGTGCCAGCAGATTTACGGACGGTTCTGGGGCCAACGTCCTGACTTTC.

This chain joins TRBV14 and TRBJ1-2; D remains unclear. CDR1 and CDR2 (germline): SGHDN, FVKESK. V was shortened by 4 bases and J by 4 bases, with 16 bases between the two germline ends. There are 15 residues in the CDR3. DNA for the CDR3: TGTGCCAGCAGCCCGAAGCGGAGCTCTCCCTATGGCTACACCTTC. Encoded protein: CASSPKRSSPYGYTF.

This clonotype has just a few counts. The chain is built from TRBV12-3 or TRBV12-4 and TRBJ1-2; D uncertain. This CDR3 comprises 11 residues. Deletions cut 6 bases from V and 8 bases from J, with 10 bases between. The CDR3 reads CASSPAGGYTF. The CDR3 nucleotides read TGTGCCAGCAGCCCCGCGGGGGGCTACACCTTC.

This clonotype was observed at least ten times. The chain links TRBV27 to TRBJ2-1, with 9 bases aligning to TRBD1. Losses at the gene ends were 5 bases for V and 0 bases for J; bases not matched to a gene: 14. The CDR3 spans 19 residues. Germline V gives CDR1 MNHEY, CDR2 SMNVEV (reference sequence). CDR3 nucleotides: TGTGCCAGCAGTGACCTGGACAGGGGAAGAATGAGCTCCTACAATGAGCAGTTCTTC. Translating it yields CASSDLDRGRMSSYNEQFF.

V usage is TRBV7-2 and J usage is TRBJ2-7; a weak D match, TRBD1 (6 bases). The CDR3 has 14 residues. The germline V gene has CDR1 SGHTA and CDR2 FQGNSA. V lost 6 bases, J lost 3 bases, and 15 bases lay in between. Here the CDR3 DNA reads TGTGCCAGCAGGACAGGAACGGGTCACTACGAGCAGTACTTC. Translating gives CASRTGTGHYEQYF.

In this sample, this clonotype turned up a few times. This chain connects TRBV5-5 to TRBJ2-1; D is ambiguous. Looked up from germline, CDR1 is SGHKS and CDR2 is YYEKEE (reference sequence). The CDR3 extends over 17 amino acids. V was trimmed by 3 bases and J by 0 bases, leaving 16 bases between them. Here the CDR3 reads CASSSPVALSSYNEQFF. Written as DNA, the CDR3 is TGTGCCAGCAGCTCCCCCGTGGCTTTAAGCTCCTACAATGAGCAGTTCTTC.

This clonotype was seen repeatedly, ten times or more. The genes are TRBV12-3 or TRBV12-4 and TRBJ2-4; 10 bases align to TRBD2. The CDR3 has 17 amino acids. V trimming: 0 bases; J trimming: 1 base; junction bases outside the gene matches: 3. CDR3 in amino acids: CASSLANSGRAKNIQYF. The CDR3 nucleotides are TGTGCCAGCAGTTTAGCTAATAGCGGGAGGGCCAAAAACATTCAGTACTTC.

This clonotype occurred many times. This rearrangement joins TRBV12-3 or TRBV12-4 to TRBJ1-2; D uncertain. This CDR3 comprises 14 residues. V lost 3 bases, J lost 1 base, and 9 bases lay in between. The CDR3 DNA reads TGTGCCAGCAGTTTTTCGGCGGGTAACTATGGCTACACCTTC. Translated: CASSFSAGNYGYTF.

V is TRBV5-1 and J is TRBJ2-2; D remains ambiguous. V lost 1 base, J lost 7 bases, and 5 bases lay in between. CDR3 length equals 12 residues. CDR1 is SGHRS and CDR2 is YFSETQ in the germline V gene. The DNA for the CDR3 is TGCGCCAGCAGCTTGACGGACGGGGAGCTGTTTTTT. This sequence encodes CASSLTDGELFF.